Below are 20 T cell receptor beta chains sequenced from a single sample in a study of blood T cells in healthy people across ages. The use of a sample-barcoded 5' primer and a J-beta primer mix characterized a second PCR of about 6 to 12 cycles. TCRdb itself ran the 5' RACE reads through MiXCR, one entry per CDR3 protein. The sample has about 1.4 million distinct CDR3 sequences, 59% seen once. Sequenced input: blood. These receptor sequences come from a man younger than 35 in good health.

The chain links TRBV12-3 or TRBV12-4 to TRBJ2-1; 10 bases align to TRBD2. The CDR3 sequence is 12 residues long. Trimming took 4 bases from V and 15 from J; bases not matched to a gene: 6. The CDR3 nucleotides read TGTGCCAGCAGTTCACTAGCGGGACCGGTGTTCTTC. Translated: CASSSLAGPVFF.

The chain couples TRBV6-1 to TRBJ2-3; no firm D call. V gave up 0 bases and J gave up 5 bases, with 3 bases separating them. There are 12 residues in the CDR3. Germline CDR1 is MNHNS and CDR2 is SASEGT. In DNA, the CDR3 is TGTGCCAGCAGTGAAGCTGGAGATACGCAGTATTTT. Amino acid sequence: CASSEAGDTQYF.

This sequence joins TRBV20-1 and TRBJ2-5; TRBD1 or TRBD2 may be the D gene (5 bases each). The end of the DNA is better explained by TRBJ2-7, so the J call may be wrong. This CDR3 is 13 amino acids long. CDR1 and CDR2 (germline): DFQATT, SNEGSKA (reference sequence). The CDR3 protein is CSASGALADEQYF. The CDR3 nucleotides read TGCAGTGCTAGCGGGGCGCTAGCTGACGAGCAGTACTTC.

The table lists this clonotype with a few counts. The chain joins TRBV27 to TRBJ1-1; 7 nucleotides align to TRBD1. The CDR3 covers 16 residues. Germline V CDR1 and CDR2: MNHEY, SMNVEV (reference sequence). Unmatched junction bases numbered 9, after V lost 5 bases and J lost 0 bases. Written as DNA, the CDR3 is TGTGCCAGCAGTAGGGACAGCCAATTTTTGAACACTGAAGCTTTCTTT. Its protein is CASSRDSQFLNTEAFF.

V usage is TRBV28 and J usage is TRBJ1-3, with D maybe TRBD1 (5 bases). V lost 6 bases and J lost 2, with 8 bases in between. Germline CDR1 is MDHEN and CDR2 is SYDVKM. This CDR3 comprises 13 residues. The CDR3 is CASSRVTGNTIYF. The CDR3 DNA reads TGTGCCAGCAGCAGGGTTACTGGAAACACCATATATTTT. Supplemented by reference TRBV28 and TRBJ1-3, the full variable domain reads DVKVTQSSRYLVKRTGEKVFLECVQDMDHENMFWYRQDPGLGLRLIYFSYDVKMKEKGDIPEGYSVSREKKERFSLILESASTNQTSMYLCASSRVTGNTIYFGEGSWLTVV.

The chain uses TRBV4-1 and TRBJ2-7, with no clear D. This CDR3 has 15 residues. V was trimmed by 1 base and J by 1 base, leaving 11 bases between them. Per the germline V gene, CDR1 is MGHRA and CDR2 is YSYEKL. The CDR3 bases are TGCGCCAGCAGCCAAGGACGGCTTGGGTCCTACGAGCAGTACTTC. It codes for CASSQGRLGSYEQYF.

Concerning this clonotype itself: Being one base from a much bigger clone, this may be a read error. The chain carries TRBV6-5 and TRBJ2-5; 14 bases are shared with TRBD2. From germline, CDR1 is MNHEY and CDR2 SVGAGI. This CDR3 comprises 15 residues. The V and J ends lost 6 bases and 11 bases, in that order; junction bases with no gene match: 11. The CDR3 sequence: CASRYRTSGGNEQYF. The CDR3 nucleotides are TGTGCCAGCAGGTACCGGACTAGCGGGGGGAATGAGCAGTACTTC.

This clonotype was observed once. This sequence joins TRBV3-1 and TRBJ2-5, with 7 bases aligning to TRBD2. With 0 bases clipped from V and 4 bases from J, the junction kept 5 bases outside the gene matches. The CDR3 sequence is 15 residues long. Germline CDR1 and CDR2: LGHDT and YNNKEL (reference sequence). The CDR3 is CASSQDAGEGETQYF. CDR3 coding DNA: TGTGCCAGCAGCCAAGACGCGGGGGAGGGAGAGACCCAGTACTTC.

The chain has TRBV9 and TRBJ2-5; D is possibly TRBD1 (5 bases). Germline-derived CDR1 and CDR2 are SGDLS and YYNGEE. The CDR3 contains 17 residues. Deletions cut 3 bases from V and 4 bases from J, with 22 bases between. The CDR3, as DNA: TGTGCCAGCAGCGCTCAAGGAAGGACAAGGGGAAGAGAGACCCAGTACTTC. Translation: CASSAQGRTRGRETQYF.

The chain recombines TRBV5-1 with TRBJ1-1; D may be TRBD1 (6 bases). This CDR3 has 14 residues. Germline V gives CDR1 SGHRS, CDR2 YFSETQ. V dropped 5 bases and J dropped 0 bases, with 11 bases sitting between them. The CDR3 DNA reads as TGCGCCAGCAGACCGCAGGGGATGAACACTGAAGCTTTCTTT. This codes for CASRPQGMNTEAFF.

Only one count was recorded for this clonotype. The V and J genes are TRBV20-1 and TRBJ1-2; the D is unclear. CDR1 is DFQATT and CDR2 is SNEGSKA in the germline V gene (reference sequence). V was clipped by 5 bases and J by 3 bases, with 10 bases between them. The CDR3 totals 12 residues. For the CDR3, the DNA is TGCAGTGCTCTACGGACGGACTATGGCTACACCTTC. As protein: CSALRTDYGYTF.

The V gene is TRBV7-2, the J gene TRBJ1-1; tentative D call: TRBD1 (6 bases). CDR3 length: 13 residues. Trimming shortened V by 11 bases and J by 1 base, and 14 bases separated the two germline ends. CDR1 is SGHTA, CDR2 FQGNSA, per germline. CDR3 sequence reads: CACAGVWNTEAFF. CDR3 bases: TGTGCCTGTGCAGGGGTTTGGAACACTGAAGCTTTCTTT.

This clonotype has only a few counts. The chain links TRBV27 to TRBJ2-3; perhaps TRBD1 as D (5 bases). Germline CDR1 MNHEY, CDR2 SMNVEV (reference sequence). CDR3 length: 13 residues. Trimming stripped 0 bases from V and 10 bases from J, with 11 bases between. In DNA, the CDR3 is TGTGCCAGCAGTTTATCAGGGGTATGGGCGCAGTATTTT. Amino acid sequence: CASSLSGVWAQYF.

V is TRBV29-1 and J is TRBJ1-1; D ambiguous. The CDR3 is made up of 15 amino acids. V shed 6 bases and J shed 4 bases, with 21 bases lying between them. The germline V gene encodes CDR1 SQVTM and CDR2 ANQGSEA. This CDR3 reads CSVTGGPTLGTEAFF. CDR3 in DNA: TGCAGCGTGACCGGAGGCCCGACTTTGGGCACTGAAGCTTTCTTT. Full variable domain (outside the CDR3, taken from reference TRBV29-1 and TRBJ1-1): SAVISQKPSRDICQRGTSLTIQCQVDSQVTMMFWYRQQPGQSLTLIATANQGSEATYESGFVIDKFPISRPNLTFSTLTVSNMSPEDSSIYLCSVTGGPTLGTEAFFGQGTRLTVV.

V and J are TRBV12-3 or TRBV12-4 and TRBJ2-5; no definite D call. Trimming shortened V by 4 bases and J by 0 bases, and 12 bases separated the two germline ends. This CDR3 contains 15 residues. CDR3 in DNA: TGTGCCAGCAGTTGGGCTACACAGTACCAAGAGACCCAGTACTTC. This sequence encodes CASSWATQYQETQYF.

The J gene is TRBJ2-7, the V gene TRBV7-8; 10 bases match TRBD1. V trimming: 2 bases; J trimming: 6 bases; junction bases outside the gene matches: 7. Germline CDR1 reads SGHVS; CDR2 reads FQNEAQ. The CDR3 covers 15 residues. The CDR3 region has the DNA TGTGCCAGCAGCTTATATAGGGGACAGGGGACCGAGCAGTACTTC. This sequence encodes CASSLYRGQGTEQYF.

In this sample, this clonotype turned up a few times. This rearrangement joins TRBV4-2 to TRBJ2-6; TRBD2 is a possible D gene (5 bases). This CDR3 is 18 amino acids long. V was trimmed by 0 bases and J by 2 bases, leaving 14 bases between them. Germline CDR1 reads LGHNA; CDR2 reads YNFKEQ. CDR3 coding DNA: TGTGCCAGCAGCCAAGAACCCGCAAGGACTCCTGGGGCCAACGTCCTGACTTTC. Residues: CASSQEPARTPGANVLTF.

This clonotype appeared a few times. The chain combines TRBV7-9 with TRBJ2-1; the D is unclear. The germline V gene has CDR1 SEHNR and CDR2 FQNEAQ (reference sequence). Trimming pared 5 bases from V and 5 bases from J, leaving 13 bases between. The CDR3 spans 14 residues. CDR3: CASSTQDRNNEQFF. In DNA form, the CDR3 reads TGTGCCAGCAGCACCCAGGACCGAAACAATGAGCAGTTCTTC.

This clonotype has more than one count but fewer than ten. The chain joins TRBV7-2 to TRBJ1-5; TRBD1 agrees at 8 bases. V shed 5 bases and J 5 bases; nucleotides not matched to a gene: 8. CDR1 is SGHTA, CDR2 FQGNSA, per germline. CDR3 length: 15 amino acids. CDR3 sequence reads: CASSVEQGAHQPQHF. The CDR3 DNA sequence: TGTGCCAGCAGCGTAGAGCAGGGGGCTCATCAGCCCCAGCATTTT.

The chain joins TRBV7-9 to TRBJ1-4; 10 nucleotides line up with TRBD1. The V gene end was trimmed by 4 bases and the J gene end by 8 bases; junction bases not matched to a gene: 4. This CDR3 has 14 residues. The germline CDR1 and CDR2 sequences are SEHNR and FQNEAQ (reference sequence). This CDR3 reads CASSWGQGKEKLFF. In DNA, the CDR3 is TGTGCCAGCAGCTGGGGACAGGGGAAAGAAAAACTGTTTTTT. Based on the CDR3 plus reference TRBV7-9 and TRBJ1-4, the full variable domain is DTGVSQNPRHKITKRGQNVTFRCDPISEHNRLYWYRQTLGQGPEFLTYFQNEAQLEKSRLLSDRFSAERPKGSFSTLEIQRTEQGDSAMYLCASSWGQGKEKLFFGSGTQLSVL.